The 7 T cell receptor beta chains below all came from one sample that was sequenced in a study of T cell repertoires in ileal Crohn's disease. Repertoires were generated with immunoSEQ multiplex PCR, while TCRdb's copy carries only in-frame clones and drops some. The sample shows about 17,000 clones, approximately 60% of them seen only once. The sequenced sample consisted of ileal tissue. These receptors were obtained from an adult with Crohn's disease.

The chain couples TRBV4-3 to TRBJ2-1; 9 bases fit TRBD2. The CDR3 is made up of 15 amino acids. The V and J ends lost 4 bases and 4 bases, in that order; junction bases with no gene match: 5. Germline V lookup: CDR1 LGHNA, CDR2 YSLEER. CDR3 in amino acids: CASSLLAGDYNEQFF. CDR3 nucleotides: TGCGCCAGCAGCCTTTTAGCGGGGGATTACAATGAGCAGTTCTTC.

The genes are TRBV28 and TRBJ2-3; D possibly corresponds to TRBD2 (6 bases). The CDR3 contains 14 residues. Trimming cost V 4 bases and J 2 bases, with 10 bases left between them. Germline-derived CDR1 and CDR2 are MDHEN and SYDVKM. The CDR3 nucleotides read TGTGCCAGCAGTTCTGGGACTTTCACAGATACGCAGTATTTT. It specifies CASSSGTFTDTQYF.

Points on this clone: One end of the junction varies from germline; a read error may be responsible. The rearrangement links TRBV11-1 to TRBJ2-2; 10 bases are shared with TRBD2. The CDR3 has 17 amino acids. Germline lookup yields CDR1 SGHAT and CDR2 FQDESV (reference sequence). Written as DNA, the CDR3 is TGTGCCAGCAGCCTTTCCCTGGGACTAGCGAATACCGGGGAGCTGTTTTTT. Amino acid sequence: CASSLSLGLANTGELFF.

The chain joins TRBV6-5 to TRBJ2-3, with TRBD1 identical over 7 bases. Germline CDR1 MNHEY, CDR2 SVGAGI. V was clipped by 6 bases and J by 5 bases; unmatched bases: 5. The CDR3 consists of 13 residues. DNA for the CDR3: TGTGCCAGCAGGAGAGGGGGCGAAGATACGCAGTATTTT. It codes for CASRRGGEDTQYF.

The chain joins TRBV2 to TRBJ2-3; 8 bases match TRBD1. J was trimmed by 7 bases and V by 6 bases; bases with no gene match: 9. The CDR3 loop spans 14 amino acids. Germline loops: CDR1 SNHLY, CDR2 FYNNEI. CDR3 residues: CASREDRVSNTQYF. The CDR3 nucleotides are TGTGCCAGCAGGGAGGACAGGGTGTCCAATACGCAGTATTTT.

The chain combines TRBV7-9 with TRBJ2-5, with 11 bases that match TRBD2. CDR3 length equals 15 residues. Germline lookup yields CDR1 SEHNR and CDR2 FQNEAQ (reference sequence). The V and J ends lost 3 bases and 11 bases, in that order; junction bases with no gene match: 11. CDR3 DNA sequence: TGTGCCAGCAGCTTTAGCGGGAGGGGTTCACTGGAGCAGTACTTC. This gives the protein CASSFSGRGSLEQYF.

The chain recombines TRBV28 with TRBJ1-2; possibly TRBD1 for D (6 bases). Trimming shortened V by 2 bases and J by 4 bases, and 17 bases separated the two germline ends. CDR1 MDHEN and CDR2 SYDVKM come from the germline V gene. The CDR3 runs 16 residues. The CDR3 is CASSLGGGGRPYGYTF. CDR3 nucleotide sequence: TGTGCCAGCAGTTTAGGGGGAGGGGGTAGGCCCTATGGCTACACCTTC.